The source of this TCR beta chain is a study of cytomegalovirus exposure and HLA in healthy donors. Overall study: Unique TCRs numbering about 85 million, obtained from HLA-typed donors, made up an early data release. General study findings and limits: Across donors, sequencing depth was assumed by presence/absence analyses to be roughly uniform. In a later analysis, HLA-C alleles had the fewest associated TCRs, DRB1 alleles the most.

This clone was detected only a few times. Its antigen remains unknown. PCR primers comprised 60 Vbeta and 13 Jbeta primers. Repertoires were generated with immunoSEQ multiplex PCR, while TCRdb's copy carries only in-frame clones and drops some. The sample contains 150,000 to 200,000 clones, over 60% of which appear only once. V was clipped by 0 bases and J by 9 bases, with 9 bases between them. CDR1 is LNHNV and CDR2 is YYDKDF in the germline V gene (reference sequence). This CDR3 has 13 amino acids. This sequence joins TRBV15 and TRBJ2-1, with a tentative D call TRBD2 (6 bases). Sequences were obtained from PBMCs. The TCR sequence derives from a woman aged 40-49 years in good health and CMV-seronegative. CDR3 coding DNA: TGTGCCACCAGCAGAGATAGGAGGGCTGAGCAGTTCTTC. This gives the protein CATSRDRRAEQFF.